This T cell receptor beta chain is drawn from a study of cytomegalovirus exposure and HLA in healthy donors. General study points: Apart from CMV serostatus, no immune exposure information was available. Researchers reported in a later analysis that common viral pathogens appeared linked to several top clusters.

As concerns this clone: As yet, its antigen is unknown.

Donors sampled were nominally healthy, though unrecorded immune exposures were likely. It was with 60 Vbeta and 13 Jbeta primers that the PCR ran. The repertoire was sequenced with immunoSEQ multiplex PCR; TCRdb's copy has only in-frame clones and lacks some. Counted here are over 100,000 clones, around 77% occurring once; the ten biggest clones make up about 10%. This CDR3 is 18 amino acids long. V lost 5 bases to trimming and J lost 3 bases; unmatched junction nucleotides: 9. Germline CDR1 is MNHEY and CDR2 is SMNVEV (reference sequence). The V and J genes are TRBV27 and TRBJ2-6, with TRBD1 identical over 11 bases. Sequencing was performed on PBMCs. This clonotype was sampled from a man aged 35 to 55 in good health and CMV-seropositive. The CDR3 sequence: CASSPWTGGAGGANVLTF. CDR3 in DNA: TGTGCCAGCAGTCCCTGGACAGGGGGCGCGGGTGGGGCCAACGTCCTGACTTTC. Looking up the rest from reference TRBV27 and TRBJ2-6 gives the full variable domain: EAQVTQNPRYLITVTGKKLTVTCSQNMNHEYMSWYRQDPGLGLRQIYYSMNVEVTDKGDVPEGYKVSRKEKRNFPLILESPSPNQTSLYFCASSPWTGGAGGANVLTFGAGSRLTVL.